Sequencing of this T cell receptor (beta chain) was carried out in a study of T-cell memory formation after mild COVID-19. One entry per CDR3 protein, called by TCRdb with MiXCR from the 5' RACE reads. The top ten hold under 25% of the sample, which has just over 300,000 distinct CDR3 sequences, just under 20% seen once. V was pared by 4 bases and J by 3 bases, with 13 bases between. Germline V gene lookup returns CDR1 SGHDN and CDR2 FVKESK. This CDR3 is 15 amino acids long. This clonotype showed up just a few times. The sequencing sample was made of PBMCs or a T cell subset sorted from them (not recorded which). This TCR was sampled from a young man who had mild COVID-19 (a few samples of this study predate the infection). Cell type and time point are not known. The gene calls are TRBV14 and TRBJ2-4, with D unclear. The chain's CDR3 is CASSPAWPVKNIQYF. For the CDR3, the DNA is TGTGCCAGCAGCCCAGCTTGGCCCGTCAAAAACATTCAGTACTTC.